This T cell receptor (beta chain) was recovered during a study of cytomegalovirus exposure and HLA in healthy donors. Study-wide results and limits: Cytomegalovirus association was assigned to about 150 TCR beta chains. It was only CMV serostatus that was available as immune exposure information. Presence/absence comparisons presumed near-even sequencing depth among donors.

A multiplex PCR was run with 60 Vbeta primers and 13 Jbeta primers. Clones were sequenced by immunoSEQ multiplex PCR, and TCRdb holds only the in-frame ones, with some missing. The sample carries roughly 150,000 clones, 70% to 80% recorded once. Details on this clone: Antigen specificity is unknown.

The junction had 10 bases not matched to a gene; V was cut back by 6 bases and J by 3 bases. The CDR3 runs to 15 residues. Germline V gives CDR1 WNHNN, CDR2 SYGVQD (reference sequence). V gene TRBV10-1 combines with J gene TRBJ2-7; 8 bases are a match to TRBD1. This clonotype was sampled from a male donor in good health and CMV-seronegative. Sequencing was done on a sample of PBMCs. The DNA for the CDR3 is TGCGCCAGCAGAAGAGGACAGGGAATATGCTACGAGCAGTACTTC. Amino acids: CASRRGQGICYEQYF.